Shown below are 12 T cell receptor beta chains from a single sample sequenced in a study of cytomegalovirus exposure and HLA in healthy donors. Researchers ran the PCR with 60 Vbeta and 13 Jbeta primers. Profiling relied on immunoSEQ multiplex PCR, and the TCRdb table lists in-frame clones only, not all of them. The table includes about 150,000 clones, 80% detected once. The sample was PBMCs. Receptor source: a man aged 25-40 years in good health and CMV-seropositive.

The chain is built from TRBV25-1 and TRBJ1-2; TRBD1 might be the D (6 bases). This CDR3 comprises 15 residues. Germline loops: CDR1 MGHDK, CDR2 SYGVNS. With 2 bases removed from V and 0 bases from J, the gap between germline ends came to 10 bases. The CDR3: CASSETGLANYGYTF. CDR3 bases: TGTGCCAGCAGTGAAACAGGGTTAGCTAACTATGGCTACACCTTC.

The genes are TRBV7-9 and TRBJ2-1; 7 bases line up with TRBD2. Trimming removed 5 bases from V and 9 bases from J; junction bases left unmatched: 4. CDR3 size: 12 residues. Germline values: CDR1 SEHNR, CDR2 FQNEAQ (reference sequence). The CDR3 is CASSDQRGEQFF. CDR3 in DNA: TGTGCCAGCAGCGACCAGCGGGGTGAGCAGTTCTTC.

The rearrangement uses TRBV28 and TRBJ2-7; 9 nucleotides line up with TRBD2. The CDR3 extends over 15 amino acids. The V gene's germline CDR1 is MDHEN and CDR2 SYDVKM. V was clipped by 3 bases and J by 2 bases; unmatched bases: 5. The CDR3: CASSLVGGRAYEQYF. Here the CDR3 DNA reads TGTGCCAGCAGTTTGGTCGGCGGGAGGGCCTACGAGCAGTACTTC.

This rearrangement joins TRBV12-5 to TRBJ1-1; D unclear. This CDR3 is 14 amino acids long. CDR1 and CDR2 from the germline V gene are LGHNT and FRNRAP. Trimming cost V 7 bases and J 3 bases, with 15 bases left between them. The CDR3: CASVFMGTDTEAFF. The CDR3 DNA is TGTGCTAGTGTCTTCATGGGTACAGACACTGAAGCTTTCTTT.

The chain carries TRBV19 and TRBJ2-3, with 7 bases fitting TRBD1. CDR1 is LNHDA, CDR2 SQIVND, per germline (reference sequence). V dropped 5 bases and J dropped 0; count of bases not matched to a gene: 8. The CDR3 totals 16 residues. CDR3 DNA: TGTGCCAGTAGTGCTAGAGGGGGCAGTAGCACAGATACGCAGTATTTT. Protein: CASSARGGSSTDTQYF.

The gene calls are TRBV27 and TRBJ2-1, with 11 bases matching TRBD2. The CDR3 sequence is 17 residues long. From germline, CDR1 is MNHEY and CDR2 SMNVEV (reference sequence). Trimming removed 5 bases from V and 10 bases from J; junction bases left unmatched: 16. This chain's CDR3 is CASSPRVSGRVGSEQFF. The CDR3 DNA reads as TGTGCCAGCAGTCCCCGTGTTAGCGGGAGGGTTGGTAGCGAGCAGTTCTTC.

V gene TRBV7-9 combines with J gene TRBJ2-6; a weak D match, TRBD2 (5 bases). Trimming left V 8 bases short and J 1 base short, with 12 bases between. Germline-derived CDR1 and CDR2 are SEHNR and FQNEAQ (reference sequence). This CDR3 has 15 residues. CDR3 protein: CASGLTPSGANVLTF. The CDR3 nucleotides read TGTGCCAGCGGACTGACACCGTCTGGGGCCAACGTCCTGACTTTC.

The rearrangement uses TRBV5-4 and TRBJ2-7; D possibly corresponds to TRBD2 (6 bases). Germline V CDR1 and CDR2: SGHNT, YYREEE (reference sequence). CDR3 length: 14 residues. The V end was cut by 0 bases, the J end by 3 bases, with 10 bases between. The CDR3 is CASSLDGRSYEQYF. CDR3 sequence (DNA): TGTGCCAGCAGCTTGGACGGGAGAAGCTACGAGCAGTACTTC.

This clone was found a few times. This rearrangement joins TRBV28 to TRBJ2-5, with 9 bases lining up with TRBD1. The V gene's germline CDR1 is MDHEN and CDR2 SYDVKM. V trimming: 5 bases; J trimming: 1 base; junction bases outside the gene matches: 11. The CDR3 is 17 residues long. In nucleotides, the CDR3 is TGTGCCAGCAGTCTCCATCCCACGACAGGGGGCCAAGAGACCCAGTACTTC. Translating it yields CASSLHPTTGGQETQYF.

The chain uses TRBV6-1 and TRBJ1-5; possibly TRBD1 for D (5 bases). The CDR3 sequence is 14 residues long. Germline assignment: CDR1 MNHNS and CDR2 SASEGT. V was clipped by 6 bases and J by 6 bases, with 15 bases between them. The chain's CDR3 is CASRLARGFQPQHF. Written as DNA, the CDR3 is TGTGCCAGCAGACTAGCGCGGGGGTTTCAGCCCCAGCATTTT.

As for this clone: Other DNA sequences within the sample encode an identical CDR3. The chain combines TRBV7-9 with TRBJ1-1; 7 nucleotides match TRBD1. This CDR3 comprises 14 residues. The J segment lost 7 bases and the V segment lost 4 bases, leaving 9 bases of the junction unmatched. CDR1 is SEHNR, CDR2 FQNEAQ, per germline (reference sequence). The CDR3 coding sequence is TGTGCCAGCAGCTCGCGACAGGGTATTAGTGAAGCTTTCTTT. Residues: CASSSRQGISEAFF. The variable domain in full, completed from reference TRBV7-9 and TRBJ1-1, reads DTGVSQNPRHKITKRGQNVTFRCDPISEHNRLYWYRQTLGQGPEFLTYFQNEAQLEKSRLLSDRFSAERPKGSFSTLEIQRTEQGDSAMYLCASSSRQGISEAFFGQGTRLTVV.

The V and J genes are TRBV6-6 and TRBJ2-2; D possibly corresponds to TRBD1 (5 bases). Trimming removed 5 bases from V and 6 bases from J, with 13 bases in between. The germline gives CDR1 MNHNY, CDR2 SVGAGI (reference sequence). The CDR3 totals 14 residues. The CDR3 loop is CASSVDKRAGELFF. DNA of the CDR3: TGTGCCAGCAGTGTGGACAAACGTGCCGGGGAGCTGTTTTTT.